One and the same sample provided the 5 T cell receptor beta chains below, sequenced in a study of blood T cell repertoires in COVID-19. Sequencing was performed with immunoSEQ multiplex PCR; in TCRdb, only in-frame clones are kept and a portion is missing. The table records about 120,000 clones, about nine tenths of them present only once. The specimen sequenced was peripheral blood. These TCRs come from a human donor with active COVID-19. The donor label of this sample is uncertain.

V is TRBV7-8 and J is TRBJ2-2; 8 bases match TRBD2. Losses at the gene ends were 2 bases for V and 6 bases for J; bases not matched to a gene: 8. The CDR3 length is 16 residues. Germline V lookup: CDR1 SGHVS, CDR2 FQNEAQ. The CDR3 DNA reads TGTGCCAGCAGCTTACTACCCGGGGGGGCGTCCGGGGAGCTGTTTTTT. Amino acid sequence: CASSLLPGGASGELFF.

This clone was observed a few times. The chain carries TRBV9 and TRBJ1-5; D not certain. This CDR3 contains 15 residues. V gave up 0 bases and J gave up 6 bases, with 13 bases separating them. Germline assignment: CDR1 SGDLS and CDR2 YYNGEE. The CDR3 protein is CASSVEERAAQPQHF. Here the CDR3 DNA reads TGTGCCAGCAGCGTAGAGGAGCGGGCTGCTCAGCCCCAGCATTTT.

The gene calls are TRBV5-1 and TRBJ2-2; D not certain. The V gene lost 0 bases and the J gene lost 0 bases, with 6 bases spanning the gap. CDR3 length: 15 residues. CDR1 and CDR2 from the germline V gene are SGHRS and YFSETQ. The DNA of the CDR3 is TGCGCCAGCAGCTTGGCCGGGTCGAACACCGGGGAGCTGTTTTTT. Amino acids: CASSLAGSNTGELFF.

The chain uses TRBV5-6 and TRBJ2-7, with no clear D. Trimming stripped 0 bases from V and 0 bases from J, with 10 bases between. This CDR3 is 15 amino acids long. Germline CDR1 and CDR2: SGHDT and YYEEEE. The CDR3 DNA reads TGTGCCAGCAGCTTGGCACCGCAAGCCTCCTACGAGCAGTACTTC. Amino acid sequence: CASSLAPQASYEQYF.

V gene TRBV29-1 combines with J gene TRBJ2-7; 7 bases match TRBD1. The V gene end was trimmed by 7 bases and the J gene end by 6 bases; junction bases not matched to a gene: 9. The CDR3 extends over 12 amino acids. Germline loops: CDR1 SQVTM, CDR2 ANQGSEA. CDR3: CSAETGRREQYF. In DNA form, the CDR3 reads TGCAGCGCCGAGACAGGGCGGCGCGAGCAGTACTTC.